This TCR beta chain was sequenced during a study of regulatory dendritic cells for organ transplantation. This clone was found once. Its antigen remains unidentified. The CDR3 is made up of 15 amino acids. Germline assignment: CDR1 SGHAT and CDR2 FQNNGV. V gave up 3 bases and J gave up 2 bases, with 12 bases separating them. CD4+ or CD8+ T cells were sorted as naive CD45RA+ or memory CD45RO+. Assay used: immunoSEQ multiplex PCR; TCRdb lists only in-frame clones, some missing. The data show some 40,000 clones, 80% to 95% seen once. Findings and limits, study-wide: Mature dendritic cells appeared to drive more memory CD8+ clonal expansion than regulatory ones. Resting memory CD8+ T cells held the most alloreactive clonotypes. Memory T cells were less diverse than naive, with memory CD8+ most oligoclonal.

The material sequenced was naive CD8+ T cells from blood. Documented subset: CD45RA+ naive T cells. This receptor was obtained from a human donor in good health. The V gene is TRBV11-2, the J gene TRBJ2-3, with D unresolved. CDR3 sequence (DNA): TGTGCCAGCAGCTTCACGGGCGGAGCCACAGATACGCAGTATTTT. It is translated as CASSFTGGATDTQYF.